Sequencing of this T cell receptor beta chain was carried out in a study of early T cells in non-severe SARS-CoV-2 infection (dated by TCRdb to the early 2020s). Turning to the overall study: TCR sequencing used bulk RNA from unsorted whole blood, so alpha and beta chains could not be paired. Overall results and qualifications from the work: VDJdb matching was skewed toward anti-spike CD8 responses and likely underestimated virus-specific expansions by missing private and CD4 specificities.

Set within a cohort of healthcare workers in London, UK, this nested case-control study involved weekly PCR testing of nasopharyngeal swabs along with blood sampling. Healthcare workers were enrolled in the week of the UK lockdown, from 23 to 31 March 2020, and were followed every week for up to roughly 16 weeks. Receptors were amplified or captured by 5' RACE. Instrument on record: NextSeq 500. In the TCR library protocol, unique molecular identifiers were attached to individual cDNA molecules to correct for PCR bias and sequencing error. Both TCR alpha and beta chains were sequenced, and tight co-correlation was observed between alpha and beta sequence abundances in each sample. The original methods were these. V gene, J gene and CDR3 annotation of TCR sequences was performed with Decombinator V4. TCRs were defined as expanded if a significant change between any two time points was detected under a Poisson model with p below 0.0001. TCR abundances were normalised to the total number of TCRs sequenced per sample and were expressed as counts per million. TRAV1-2 paired with TRAJ12, TRAJ20 or TRAJ33 defined MAIT TCRs, while TRAV10 paired with TRAJ18 defined iNKT TCRs. A search of VDJdb, accessed on 1 November 2021, was run for TCRs annotated to CMV, EBV and SARS-CoV-2, with TCRs annotated for multiple antigens excluded. The raw public reads went through TCRdb reprocessing: fastp at Q25, MiXCR clone calling, in-frame beta chains kept. Each entry is one CDR3 protein sequence, shown with its most common DNA and genes. These V and J calls are TCRdb output, not the study's own analysis. The sample table holds 65,000 to 95,000 distinct CDR3 sequences, of which around 16% were seen once. Clones ranked in the top ten supply approximately 2.6% of the sample.

Based on the germline V gene, the CDR1 and CDR2 sequences are SQVTM and ANQGSEA. Ends trimmed: V by 3 bases, J by 7 bases; bases unmatched to a gene: 5. Including the terminal cysteine and phenylalanine, the CDR3 comprises 12 residues. The kept DNA is CDR3 alone, 36 bases in frame from the first base. As concerns this clonotype: The specificity of this receptor is unknown. It has no much larger one-base neighbor in the sample; base qualities were not kept.

In this chain, TRBV29-1 is recombined with TRBJ1-1; TRBD1 agrees with 7 junctional bases. The TCR comes from an adult who was a healthcare worker with PCR-confirmed SARS-CoV-2 infection or an uninfected control (not recorded which). Source material: whole blood. The DNA is TGCAGCGTTGAGCCGGGACAGAATGAAGCTTTCTTT. Its coded protein is CSVEPGQNEAFF.